The rows below give T cell receptor beta chains drawn from one sample of a study of blood T cell repertoires in COVID-19. Here immunoSEQ multiplex PCR was the method, and the copy in TCRdb shows in-frame clones only, minus some. Here the sample spans roughly 200,000 clones, roughly 80% being singletons. Source material: peripheral blood. These receptors originate from a human donor in a cohort sampled during active COVID-19. Each CDR3 is given with its conserved first and last residue. D genes are given only for firm matches. Where a row states a size, it is once, few, many or the class of an expanded clone; other rows omit it.

v_call	d_call	clone_size	j_call	cdr3_nt	cdr3_aa
TRBV11-2	TRBD2	-	TRBJ2-7	TGTGCCAGCCTCGAGGCTAGCGGGATGACCTACGAGCAGTACTTC	CASLEASGMTYEQYF
TRBV7-8	-	-	TRBJ2-6	TGTGCCAGCAGACTTACTTGGAGGAGGTACTCTGGGGCCAACGTCCTGACTTTC	CASRLTWRRYSGANVLTF
TRBV18	-	-	TRBJ2-7	TGTGCCAGCTCACCCGGATTGACAGGAACCGAGCAGTACTTC	CASSPGLTGTEQYF
TRBV9	TRBD1	-	TRBJ1-1	TGTGCCAGCAGCGTAGACGGGACAGGGGCTACTGAAGCTTTCTTT	CASSVDGTGATEAFF
TRBV14	-	-	TRBJ1-2	TGTGCCAGCAGCCAAGATCGGGCAGGGTCTTATGGCTACACCTTC	CASSQDRAGSYGYTF
TRBV3-1/TRBV3-2	-	-	TRBJ2-7	TGTGCCAGCAGCCACAGCTCCTACGAGCAGTACTTC	CASSHSSYEQYF
TRBV2	-	once	TRBJ1-3	TGTGCCAGCAATCGGGGTCCAAACTCTGGAAACACCATATATTTT	CASNRGPNSGNTIYF
TRBV7-2	TRBD2	-	TRBJ2-1	TGTGCCAGCAGCTTAGACCACACTAGCGGGGGGCTGGGTGAGCAGTTCTTC	CASSLDHTSGGLGEQFF
TRBV7-6	TRBD1	-	TRBJ2-5	TGTGCCAGCAGCTTACAGGGGGCGCGGGGGACCCAGTACTTC	CASSLQGARGTQYF
TRBV12-3/TRBV12-4	TRBD1	-	TRBJ1-1	TGTGCCAGCAGCCCCCCGGGACAGATTGAAGCTTTCTTT	CASSPPGQIEAFF
TRBV10-1	-	-	TRBJ1-1	TGCGCCAGCAGTGAGAACACGGGGACTGAAGCTTTCTTT	CASSENTGTEAFF
TRBV9	-	-	TRBJ2-3	TGTGCCAGCAGCGTGCGAACAGGGTCGACAGATACGCAGTATTTT	CASSVRTGSTDTQYF
TRBV28	TRBD1	-	TRBJ2-3	TGTGCCAGCAGCTCTGGACAGGGCAACACAGATACGCAGTATTTT	CASSSGQGNTDTQYF
TRBV19	-	-	TRBJ1-2	TGTGCCAGTACTAGGTTAGATCGATTAAACTATGGCTACACCTTC	CASTRLDRLNYGYTF
TRBV29-1	TRBD2	-	TRBJ2-1	TGCAGCGTTGAGGGACTAGCGGGTCTAAGCTCCTACAATGAGCAGTTCTTC	CSVEGLAGLSSYNEQFF
TRBV29-1	-	-	TRBJ1-5	TGCAGCGTCTCCTTGACTGGCCCCGAACCCCAGCATTTT	CSVSLTGPEPQHF
TRBV5-1	TRBD2	-	TRBJ2-2	TGCGCCAGCAGCTTGTCTGGGACTAGCGGGGTCGGGGAGCTGTTTTTT	CASSLSGTSGVGELFF
TRBV6-5	-	once	TRBJ1-1	TGTGCCAGCGAGACCCAGGGGACTGAAGCTTTCTTT	CASETQGTEAFF
TRBV2	-	once	TRBJ2-2	TGTGCCAGCGGGGGGACAGTTGTCACCGGGGAGCTGTTTTTT	CASGGTVVTGELFF
TRBV7-2	-	-	TRBJ2-2	TGTGCCAGCAGCTCCGCAGGTTTGGCAGAGCTGTTTTTT	CASSSAGLAELFF